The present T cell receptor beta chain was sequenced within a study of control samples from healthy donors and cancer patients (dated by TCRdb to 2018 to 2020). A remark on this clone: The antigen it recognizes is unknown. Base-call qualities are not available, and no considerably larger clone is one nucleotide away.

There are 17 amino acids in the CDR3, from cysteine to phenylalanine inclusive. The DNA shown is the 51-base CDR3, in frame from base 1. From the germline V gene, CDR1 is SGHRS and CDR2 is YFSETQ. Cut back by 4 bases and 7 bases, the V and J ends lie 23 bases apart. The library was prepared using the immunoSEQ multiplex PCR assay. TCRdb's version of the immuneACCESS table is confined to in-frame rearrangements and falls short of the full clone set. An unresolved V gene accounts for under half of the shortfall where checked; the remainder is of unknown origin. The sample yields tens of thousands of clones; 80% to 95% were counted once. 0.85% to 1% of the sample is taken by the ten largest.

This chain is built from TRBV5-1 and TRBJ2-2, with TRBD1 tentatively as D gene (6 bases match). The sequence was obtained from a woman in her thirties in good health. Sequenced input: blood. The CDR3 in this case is CASSAQFATGGGGELFF. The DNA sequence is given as TGCGCCAGCAGCGCACAATTTGCGACAGGTGGCGGCGGGGAGCTGTTTTTT.